This is a list of T cell receptor beta chains from one sample in a study of chemoradiotherapy in HPV16-positive cancers. Some clones are missing from TCRdb's copy, which holds only in-frame ones; the method was immunoSEQ multiplex PCR. There are tens of thousands of clones in the sample; approximately 84% occur only once, and roughly 6% lies in the top ten. The sample in question was blood, obtained from a patient who underwent chemoradiotherapy. The receptors here all came from a human donor with HPV-associated anogenital cancer. Both conserved end residues are part of each CDR3. The order of the fields is D gene, J gene, V gene, clone size, CDR3 protein, CDR3 DNA. The D gene is left open where the match is weak. Clone size is shown for a subset of rows, as once, few, many or a class of expanded clone.

>-|TRBJ1-1|TRBV30|-
CAWSGWVWNTEAFF
TGTGCCTGGAGTGGGTGGGTTTGGAACACTGAAGCTTTCTTT
>TRBD2|TRBJ2-3|TRBV5-5|-
CASSFDEAGGFSDTQYF
TGTGCCAGCAGCTTCGATGAGGCGGGGGGGTTCTCAGATACGCAGTATTTT
>TRBD1|TRBJ2-7|TRBV5-1|few
CASSWTGGREQYF
TGCGCCAGTTCGTGGACAGGGGGCAGGGAGCAGTACTTC
>TRBD1|TRBJ2-5|TRBV6-1|-
CASSEEAGTGGRETQYF
TGTGCCAGCAGTGAAGAGGCCGGGACAGGGGGCCGGGAGACCCAGTACTTC
>TRBD1|TRBJ1-2|TRBV29-1|-
CSVDAGTGNGYTF
TGCAGCGTTGACGCCGGGACAGGGAATGGCTACACCTTC
>-|TRBJ2-5|TRBV19|-
CASSARQGGGETQYF
TGTGCCAGTAGTGCCCGTCAGGGGGGTGGGGAGACCCAGTACTTC
>-|TRBJ1-2|TRBV5-6|-
CASSFSRSGYTF
TGTGCCAGCAGCTTTTCAAGAAGTGGCTACACCTTC
>-|TRBJ2-3|TRBV5-1|-
CASGDPRGANTDTQYF
TGCGCCAGCGGGGACCCCCGGGGGGCTAACACAGATACGCAGTATTTT
>-|TRBJ2-2|TRBV5-3|once
CAVYGTSYTGELFF
TGTGCCGTATACGGGACTTCTTACACCGGGGAGCTGTTTTTT
>-|TRBJ1-6|TRBV6-5|-
CASSHDRNYNSPLHF
TGTGCCAGCAGCCATGACAGGAACTATAATTCACCCCTCCACTTT
>-|TRBJ1-2|TRBV5-5|few
CASSLEGGSHYGYTF
TGTGCCAGCAGCTTGGAAGGTGGCAGTCACTATGGCTACACCTTC
>-|TRBJ1-2|TRBV7-6|-
CASSSTGSQGYTF
TGTGCCAGCAGCTCAACAGGGTCTCAGGGCTACACCTTC
>-|TRBJ1-5|TRBV7-8|-
CASSLVGASNQPQHF
TGTGCCAGCAGCTTAGTAGGGGCTAGCAATCAGCCCCAGCATTTT
>TRBD1|TRBJ1-1|TRBV30|few
CAWSAQGARTEAFF
TGTGCCTGGAGTGCTCAGGGGGCGCGCACTGAAGCTTTCTTT
>-|TRBJ1-2|TRBV19|-
CASSILFKHTVSDNYGYTF
TGTGCCAGTAGTATCCTCTTCAAACATACAGTATCCGATAACTATGGCTACACCTTC
>-|TRBJ1-6|TRBV12-5|few
CASLTVNNSPLHF
TGTGCTAGCCTGACGGTTAATAATTCACCCCTCCACTTT
>-|TRBJ1-1|TRBV6-5|once
CASSHPIGGSEAFF
TGTGCCAGCAGCCATCCGATCGGTGGATCTGAAGCTTTCTTT
>-|TRBJ1-1|TRBV19|-
CASSSASKGNTEAFF
TGTGCCAGTAGTAGCGCCTCGAAGGGGAACACTGAAGCTTTCTTT
>-|TRBJ1-5|TRBV19|-
CASHVGGDQPQHF
TGTGCCAGCCATGTAGGGGGGGATCAGCCCCAGCATTTT
>-|TRBJ2-1|TRBV19|-
CASSVGGGLGEQFF
TGTGCCAGTAGTGTGGGGGGGGGCCTGGGTGAGCAGTTCTTC
>TRBD1|TRBJ2-3|TRBV5-1|-
CASSHGTGPSTDTQYF
TGCGCCAGCAGCCACGGGACAGGGCCTAGCACAGATACGCAGTATTTT
>TRBD1|TRBJ1-2|TRBV4-2|-
CASSQDLRGHGGYTF
TGTGCCAGCAGCCAAGATCTGAGGGGGCATGGTGGCTACACCTTC